The 14 T cell receptor beta chains below all came from one sample that was sequenced in a study of graft-versus-host responses after intestinal transplantation. Irradiated stimulators labeled with violet dye, around 200,000 in number, were plated with around 200,000 CFSE-labeled responders. Assay used: immunoSEQ multiplex PCR; TCRdb lists only in-frame clones, some missing. The sample lists some 9,600 clones, 29% seen once, with 6.2% in the top ten. This material consisted of alloreactive CD8+ T cells from a mixed lymphocyte reaction culture, taken before intestinal transplant. Subset here: CFSE-low proliferating T cells sorted from roughly six-day pre-transplant mixed lymphocyte reaction (GvH or HvG direction). The receptor set was obtained from a human patient who received an intestinal transplant.

In its sample, this clone was seen a few times. At the DNA level, this CDR3 is encoded by other sequences in the same sample as well. The rearrangement uses TRBV27 and TRBJ2-1; 7 bases match TRBD2. CDR1 and CDR2 from the germline V gene are MNHEY and SMNVEV (reference sequence). There are 15 residues in the CDR3. V was pared by 2 bases and J by 4 bases, with 5 bases of the junction left unmatched. CDR3 sequence (DNA): TGTGCCAGCAGTTTAGGGACTACCGGATACAATGAGCAGTTCTTC. Its protein product is CASSLGTTGYNEQFF.

In this sample, this clone turned up once. The chain carries TRBV19 and TRBJ2-1, with TRBD1 matching 8 bases. The V segment lost 10 bases and the J segment 2 bases; nucleotides outside the gene matches: 7. The CDR3 runs 14 residues. Germline assignment: CDR1 LNHDA and CDR2 SQIVND (reference sequence). For the CDR3, the DNA is TGTGCCACCCAGAGGACAGGGCCCTACAATGAGCAGTTCTTC. This gives the protein CATQRTGPYNEQFF.

This rearrangement joins TRBV19 to TRBJ2-7; the D is unclear. CDR1 is LNHDA and CDR2 is SQIVND in the germline V gene (reference sequence). Trimming stripped 1 base from V and 2 bases from J, with 6 bases between. This CDR3 contains 13 residues. The chain's CDR3 is CASSIAFPYEQYF. The CDR3 DNA reads as TGTGCCAGTAGTATAGCCTTCCCCTACGAGCAGTACTTC.

This clone is termed medium-sized (0.01 to 0.1%). The chain couples TRBV9 to TRBJ2-7; tentative D call: TRBD1 (6 bases). Germline CDR1 is SGDLS and CDR2 is YYNGEE. The V gene lost 4 bases and the J gene lost 2 bases, with 13 bases spanning the gap. The CDR3 totals 14 residues. In nucleotides, the CDR3 is TGTGCCAGCAGCCCCTGGGACACACCCTACGAGCAGTACTTC. Protein product: CASSPWDTPYEQYF.

J is TRBJ2-2 and V is TRBV6-4; TRBD1 agrees at 7 bases. Germline V gene lookup returns CDR1 MRHNA and CDR2 SNTAGT. The CDR3 is 16 residues long. V dropped 0 bases and J dropped 5; count of bases not matched to a gene: 6. CDR3 sequence reads: CASSDSGTVETGELFF. In DNA form, the CDR3 reads TGTGCCAGCAGTGACTCGGGGACAGTTGAAACCGGGGAGCTGTTTTTT.

Judged by abundance, this clone is medium-sized (0.01 to 0.1%). This sequence joins TRBV27 and TRBJ2-3; 9 bases map to TRBD1. The CDR3 sequence is 15 residues long. The trim removed 6 bases at V and 3 bases at J, leaving 7 bases unmatched. Germline CDR1 reads MNHEY; CDR2 reads SMNVEV (reference sequence). Written as DNA, the CDR3 is TGTGCCAGCAGCCCATGGACAGGGGCGACAGATACGCAGTATTTT. Translated: CASSPWTGATDTQYF.

DNA for the CDR3: TGCGCCAGCAGCCACGTAACAGGGGGAAACACTGAAGCTTTCTTT. Amino acid sequence: CASSHVTGGNTEAFF. This chain joins TRBV4-1 and TRBJ1-1, with TRBD1 matching over 8 bases. This CDR3 is 15 amino acids long. V shed 3 bases and J 2 bases; nucleotides not matched to a gene: 5. The germline CDR1 and CDR2 sequences are MGHRA and YSYEKL.

Of note for this clone: Only one base separates this from a far larger clonotype, so it likely reflects a read error. The conserved phenylalanine or tryptophan is not found at the CDR3 terminus, so this likely reflects a read error. The rearrangement joins TRBV2 to TRBJ1-2, with no clear D. V lost 8 bases and J lost 4, with 17 bases in between. Germline V gives CDR1 SNHLY, CDR2 FYNNEI. CDR3 length: 14 amino acids. The CDR3 is CASPGSSYGYGYTS. CDR3 DNA sequence: TGTGCCAGCCCCGGGTCCTCTTATGGCTATGGCTACACCTCC.

By proportion, this clone is medium-sized. The DNA for the CDR3 is TGTGCCAGCAGCCCCTCGCCCCAGGGGGCGGATGAAAAACTGTTTTTT. Translation: CASSPSPQGADEKLFF. V and J are TRBV7-9 and TRBJ1-4; 8 positions match TRBD1. Germline V gene lookup returns CDR1 SEHNR and CDR2 FQNEAQ (reference sequence). The length of the CDR3 is 16 residues. With 5 bases clipped from V and 6 bases from J, the junction kept 11 bases outside the gene matches. The full variable domain, completed using reference TRBV7-9 and TRBJ1-4, is DTGVSQNPRHKITKRGQNVTFRCDPISEHNRLYWYRQTLGQGPEFLTYFQNEAQLEKSRLLSDRFSAERPKGSFSTLEIQRTEQGDSAMYLCASSPSPQGADEKLFFGSGTQLSVL.

This clone has only a few counts. The chain has TRBV7-9 and TRBJ1-3; unclear D gene. CDR3 length equals 17 residues. The germline gives CDR1 SEHNR, CDR2 FQNEAQ (reference sequence). The V and J ends lost 1 base and 0 bases respectively, with 13 bases between them. CDR3 sequence (DNA): TGTGCCAGCAGCTTAGGAGTCGCGGGGTACTCTGGAAACACCATATATTTT. This gives the protein CASSLGVAGYSGNTIYF.

This clone was seen ten or more times. V gene TRBV23-1 combines with J gene TRBJ1-5, with 8 bases fitting TRBD1. TRBV23-1 is annotated as an ORF whose role is uncertain. The CDR3 is 17 amino acids. The ends lost 6 bases at V and 1 base at J; junction bases unmatched: 11. The CDR3 bases are TGCGCCAGCAGACGGGACAGGATGGCGGGGAGCAATCAGCCCCAGCATTTT. It yields the protein CASRRDRMAGSNQPQHF.

There are a few counts of this clone. The chain links TRBV15 to TRBJ1-1; TRBD1 might be the D (6 bases). The V and J ends lost 1 base and 1 base respectively, with 22 bases between them. The CDR3 runs to 19 residues. Per germline, CDR1 LNHNV and CDR2 YYDKDF (reference sequence). This CDR3 is CATSRVHWGLGTPNTEAFF. The CDR3 coding sequence is TGTGCCACCAGCAGAGTACATTGGGGGCTTGGGACACCGAACACTGAAGCTTTCTTT.

The chain employs TRBV7-9 and TRBJ1-2, with 7 bases matching TRBD1. Germline-derived CDR1 and CDR2 are SEHNR and FQNEAQ (reference sequence). V dropped 4 bases and J dropped 1; count of bases not matched to a gene: 12. The CDR3 is 17 amino acids. CDR3 residues: CASSSLEGAIYNYGYTF. DNA of the CDR3: TGTGCCAGCAGCTCCCTGGAGGGGGCGATCTATAACTATGGCTACACCTTC.

This clone showed up just a few times. The chain links TRBV25-1 to TRBJ2-1, with 9 bases fitting TRBD2. The CDR3 spans 13 residues. Germline CDR1 is MGHDK and CDR2 is SYGVNS. V lost 6 bases, J lost 10 bases, and 7 bases stayed unmatched. CDR3 sequence (DNA): TGTGCCAGCAGGCGGGGGGGCCTCGGAGAGCAGTTCTTC. This encodes CASRRGGLGEQFF. Looking up the rest from reference TRBV25-1 and TRBJ2-1 gives the full variable domain: EADIYQTPRYLVIGTGKKITLECSQTMGHDKMYWYQQDPGMELHLIHYSYGVNSTEKGDLSSESTVSRIRTEHFPLTLESARPSHTSQYLCASRRGGLGEQFFGPGTRLTVL.